This T cell receptor (beta chain) originates from a study of cytomegalovirus exposure and HLA in healthy donors. The PCR was carried out with 60 Vbeta primers and 13 Jbeta primers. Using immunoSEQ multiplex PCR, the repertoire was profiled, and TCRdb retains in-frame clones only, with some absent. This repertoire shows roughly 290,000 clones, 70% to 90% found once; its top ten account for roughly 2.3%. The CDR3 runs to 14 residues. Between the trimmed V and J ends, which lost 4 bases and 0 bases, there was a span of 11 bases. CDR1 is SGHNT, CDR2 YYREEE, per germline (reference sequence). The sequence was obtained from a woman aged 18-29 years in good health and CMV-seronegative. Sequenced material: PBMCs. This chain uses TRBV5-4 with TRBJ2-7, with D possibly matching TRBD1 (6 bases). CDR3 sequence (DNA): TGTGCCAGCAGCGCTAAGGGGGTCTCCTACGAGCAGTACTTC. Translation: CASSAKGVSYEQYF.